The 10 T cell receptor beta chains listed next were all sequenced from one sample in a study of CD8 T cells in ankylosing spondylitis. TCRdb redid the calling of the 5' RACE reads with MiXCR, one entry per CDR3 protein. The table lists roughly 250,000 distinct CDR3 sequences, about 10% of them singletons. Material for sequencing was blood, either unsorted or a sorted T cell fraction (not recorded which). The receptors derive from a male donor with ankylosing spondylitis or in good health (not recorded which).

This clonotype was seen at least ten times. The chain's CDR3 is CASSLSTGYNEQFF. The CDR3 DNA follows: TGTGCCAGCAGCCTATCAACTGGTTACAATGAGCAGTTCTTC. The rearrangement links TRBV7-2 to TRBJ2-1, with D unclear. Germline V gene lookup returns CDR1 SGHTA and CDR2 FQGNSA. Between the trimmed V and J ends, which lost 5 bases and 4 bases, there was a span of 12 bases. The CDR3 is 14 amino acids.

In the case of this clonotype: One end of the junction does not line up with germline, which may come from a read error. The chain recombines TRBV3-1 with TRBJ2-3; D is perhaps TRBD2 (5 bases). In germline, CDR1 is LGHDT, CDR2 YNNKEL (reference sequence). The CDR3 sequence is 17 residues long. The CDR3 protein is CAGSPGIVLGSTDTQYF. CDR3 coding DNA: TGTGCCGGCAGTCCGGGAATAGTGCTTGGGAGCACAGATACGCAGTATTTT.

This chain connects TRBV7-9 to TRBJ2-5; 9 bases line up with TRBD1. This CDR3 spans 15 amino acids. Trimming cost V 4 bases and J 5 bases; bases outside gene matches: 8. Germline loops: CDR1 SEHNR, CDR2 FQNEAQ (reference sequence). CDR3 residues: CASSYGTGKTETQYF. DNA for the CDR3: TGTGCCAGCAGCTACGGGACAGGGAAGACGGAGACCCAGTACTTC.

The gene calls are TRBV7-9 and TRBJ2-2, with 8 bases identical to TRBD2. J was trimmed by 4 bases and V by 4 bases; bases with no gene match: 5. In germline, CDR1 is SEHNR, CDR2 FQNEAQ (reference sequence). CDR3 size: 15 residues. For the CDR3, the DNA is TGTGCCAGCAGCTCCGGCGGGAGGAGCACCGGGGAGCTGTTTTTT. It yields the protein CASSSGGRSTGELFF.

This clonotype has a count of ten or more. The chain uses TRBV4-1 and TRBJ2-1; D is possibly TRBD1 or TRBD2 (6 bases each). The CDR3 contains 15 residues. Germline CDR1 reads MGHRA; CDR2 reads YSYEKL. Trimming cost V 4 bases and J 2 bases, with 12 bases left between them. In nucleotides, the CDR3 is TGCGCCAGCAGCCCAGGTGGGGGGCCCTACAATGAGCAGTTCTTC. As protein: CASSPGGGPYNEQFF.

This clonotype was detected many times. The CDR3: CSARDRSGGLLETQYF. The CDR3 nucleotides read TGCAGTGCTAGAGATCGGTCGGGGGGGCTTCTCGAGACCCAGTACTTC. The chain couples TRBV20-1 to TRBJ2-5; 8 bases line up with TRBD2. This CDR3 has 16 residues. Losses at the gene ends were 0 bases for V and 5 bases for J; bases not matched to a gene: 11. Germline loops: CDR1 DFQATT, CDR2 SNEGSKA (reference sequence).

This clonotype was counted at least ten times. The genes are TRBV6-1 and TRBJ2-3; unclear D gene. This CDR3 comprises 14 residues. V was cut by 0 bases and J by 6 bases, with 10 bases left in between. In germline, CDR1 is MNHNS, CDR2 SASEGT. CDR3 sequence: CASSEATTRDTQYF. CDR3 bases: TGTGCCAGCAGTGAAGCCACGACCAGGGATACGCAGTATTTT.

The gene calls are TRBV6-1 and TRBJ2-3; tentatively, D is TRBD2 (5 bases). The germline gives CDR1 MNHNS, CDR2 SASEGT. The germline V and J ends were trimmed by 8 bases and 1 base, with 10 bases remaining between them. This CDR3 is built from 13 residues. The CDR3: CASLVRGTDTQYF. DNA of the CDR3: TGTGCCAGCCTAGTGAGGGGCACAGATACGCAGTATTTT.

The gene calls are TRBV25-1 and TRBJ2-5, with D uncertain. With 0 bases removed from V and 5 bases from J, the gap between germline ends came to 4 bases. Germline values: CDR1 MGHDK, CDR2 SYGVNS. This CDR3 has 12 residues. The CDR3 DNA is TGTGCCAGCAGTGAATATCTTGAGACCCAGTACTTC. It translates to CASSEYLETQYF.

At least ten counts were recorded for this clonotype. V is TRBV5-6 and J is TRBJ2-7, with a tentative D call TRBD2 (5 bases). Trimming removed 0 bases from V and 6 bases from J, with 7 bases in between. The CDR3 loop spans 12 amino acids. Germline V lookup: CDR1 SGHDT, CDR2 YYEEEE. CDR3 protein: CASSLVGGEQYF. CDR3 in DNA: TGTGCCAGCAGCTTGGTTGGAGGCGAGCAGTACTTC.